The rows below give T cell receptor beta chains drawn from one sample of a study of blood T cell repertoires in COVID-19. Profiling relied on immunoSEQ multiplex PCR, and the TCRdb table lists in-frame clones only, not all of them. The sample records around 140,000 clones, around 86% being singletons. The sequencing input was PBMCs or T cells enriched from blood (not recorded which). The receptors were gathered from a man aged 55 to 70 who had recovered from COVID-19. Each CDR3 is given with its conserved first and last residue. Fields, in order: clone size, V gene, D gene, J gene, CDR3 protein, CDR3 DNA. The D gene is left open where the match is weak. The size field is filled for only some rows; it gives once, few, many or a size class.

>NA|TRBV7-9|NA|TRBJ2-1
CASSLVVGGGPLSNEQFF
TGTGCCAGCAGCTTAGTTGTTGGCGGGGGCCCTCTCTCCAATGAGCAGTTCTTC
>NA|TRBV7-9|NA|TRBJ2-7
CASSGQNYEQYF
TGTGCCAGCAGCGGACAGAACTACGAGCAGTACTTC
>NA|TRBV28|TRBD1|TRBJ1-2
CASKRTGLNYGYTF
TGTGCCAGCAAGAGGACAGGGCTTAACTATGGCTACACCTTC
>NA|TRBV28|NA|TRBJ2-7
CASSLQDKSYEQYF
TGTGCCAGCAGTTTGCAGGACAAGTCCTACGAGCAGTACTTC
>NA|TRBV30|NA|TRBJ2-3
CAWSVTARSTDTQYF
TGTGCCTGGAGTGTGACAGCGAGAAGCACAGATACGCAGTATTTT
>NA|TRBV6-5|NA|TRBJ2-5
CASSSPGQETQYF
TGTGCCAGCAGTTCCCCGGGACAAGAGACCCAGTACTTC
>NA|TRBV9|NA|TRBJ2-2
CASRRDTGELFF
TGTGCCAGCAGGCGAGACACCGGGGAGCTGTTTTTT
>once|TRBV3-1/TRBV3-2|NA|TRBJ2-1
CASSSPGARNEQFF
TGTGCCAGCAGCTCTCCTGGGGCCCGCAATGAGCAGTTCTTC
>NA|TRBV10-3|NA|TRBJ2-5
CAIRGEGGETQYF
TGTGCCATCAGAGGAGAGGGAGGCGAGACCCAGTACTTC
>NA|TRBV5-6|TRBD1|TRBJ2-2
CASSLGGQVNTGELFF
TGTGCCAGCAGCTTGGGTGGACAGGTCAACACCGGGGAGCTGTTTTTT
>few|TRBV19|NA|TRBJ1-6
CASSRNRSSSYNSPLHF
TGTGCCAGTAGCCGTAACAGGAGTAGCTCCTATAATTCACCCCTCCACTTT
>NA|TRBV5-1|NA|TRBJ2-2
CASSFLTSGLGTGELFF
TGCGCCAGCAGCTTCTTGACGTCAGGATTAGGCACCGGGGAGCTGTTTTTT
>NA|TRBV15|NA|TRBJ1-3
CATSRDRHGNTIYF
TGTGCCACCAGCAGAGACAGGCATGGAAACACCATATATTTT
>NA|TRBV23-1|NA|TRBJ1-6
CASSQSGLLHRDSPLHF
TGCGCCAGCAGTCAATCGGGTCTCCTCCACAGGGACTCACCCCTCCACTTT
>once|TRBV25-1|NA|TRBJ1-5
CASSEYEANQPQHF
TGTGCCAGCAGTGAATATGAGGCCAATCAGCCCCAGCATTTT
>NA|TRBV7-3|NA|TRBJ2-2
CASSLTGSGTRATGELFF
TGTGCCAGCAGCCTCACCGGGTCCGGGACTCGGGCCACCGGGGAGCTGTTTTTT
>NA|TRBV7-3|NA|TRBJ2-1
CASNHAGSSYNEQFF
TGTGCCAGCAACCATGCGGGGAGCTCCTACAATGAGCAGTTCTTC
>NA|TRBV21-1|NA|TRBJ1-6
CASSKKSSPHSPLHF
TGTGCCAGCAGCAAAAAAAGCTCCCCCCATTCACCCCTCCACTTT
>NA|TRBV9|TRBD2|TRBJ2-1
CASSPGTSSKPYNEQFF
TGTGCCAGCAGCCCCGGGACTAGCAGCAAACCATACAATGAGCAGTTCTTC
>NA|TRBV10-3|TRBD1|TRBJ2-5
CASSRDRAETQYF
TGTGCCAGCTCCCGGGACAGGGCTGAGACCCAGTACTTC
>NA|TRBV28|NA|TRBJ2-7
CASTRDTSYEQYF
TGTGCCAGCACCCGGGACACAAGCTACGAGCAGTACTTC
>once|TRBV24-1|NA|TRBJ1-5
CATSDDRINQPQHF
TGTGCCACCAGTGACGACAGAATCAATCAGCCCCAGCATTTT
>NA|TRBV21-1|NA|TRBJ1-4
CASSRTLRGRLFF
TGTGCCAGCAGCAGAACTCTTCGGGGTCGGCTGTTTTTT
>NA|TRBV20-1|NA|TRBJ1-6
CSARGLSPFHF
TGCAGTGCTAGAGGGCTTTCACCCTTCCACTTT
>NA|TRBV7-8|NA|TRBJ1-5
CASSLGSGVYSNQPQHF
TGTGCCAGCAGCTTAGGTTCAGGCGTATATAGCAATCAGCCCCAGCATTTT
>once|TRBV30|TRBD2|TRBJ2-5
CAWSTGGAETQYF
TGTGCCTGGAGCACGGGAGGAGCAGAGACCCAGTACTTC
>NA|TRBV3-1/TRBV3-2|NA|TRBJ2-3
CASSQEWGPDTQYF
TGTGCCAGCAGCCAAGAATGGGGGCCAGATACGCAGTATTTT
>NA|TRBV6-5|TRBD1|TRBJ2-2
CASSYRGRAGELFF
TGTGCCAGCAGTTACAGGGGGCGAGCCGGGGAGCTGTTTTTT
>NA|TRBV5-8|NA|TRBJ1-1
CASSRVTEAFF
TGTGCCAGCAGCCGGGTCACTGAAGCTTTCTTT
>NA|TRBV5-6|NA|TRBJ2-1
CASSFPGTSEQFF
TGTGCCAGCAGCTTCCCCGGGACTTCCGAGCAGTTCTTC
>NA|TRBV11-3|NA|TRBJ2-3
CASSLSPSDTQYF
TGTGCCAGCAGCTTATCCCCATCAGATACGCAGTATTTT
>NA|TRBV19|TRBD1|TRBJ2-1
CATRGRLHYNEQFF
TGTGCCACAAGGGGGCGTTTGCACTACAATGAGCAGTTCTTC
>NA|TRBV6-5|TRBD2|TRBJ2-1
CATARGDEQFF
TGTGCCACCGCGCGGGGGGATGAGCAGTTCTTC
>NA|TRBV29-1|TRBD2|TRBJ2-2
CSVGGRGTNTGELFF
TGCAGCGTTGGGGGGAGGGGAACGAACACCGGGGAGCTGTTTTTT
>NA|TRBV6-2/TRBV6-3|NA|TRBJ2-7
CASSSTNTPGAGNF
TGTGCCAGCAGCTCCACTAATACCCCCGGGGCGGGGAACTTC